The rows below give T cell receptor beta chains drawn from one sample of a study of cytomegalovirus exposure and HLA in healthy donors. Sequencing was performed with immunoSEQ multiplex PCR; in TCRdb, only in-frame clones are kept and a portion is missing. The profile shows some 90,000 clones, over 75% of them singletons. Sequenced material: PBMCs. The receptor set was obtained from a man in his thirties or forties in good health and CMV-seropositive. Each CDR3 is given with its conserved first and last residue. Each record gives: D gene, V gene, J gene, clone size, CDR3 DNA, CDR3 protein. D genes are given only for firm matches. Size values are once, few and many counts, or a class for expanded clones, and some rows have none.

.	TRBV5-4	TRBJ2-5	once	TGTGCCAGCAGCTCGTCAGGGGGGTACCAAGAGACCCAGTACTTC	CASSSSGGYQETQYF
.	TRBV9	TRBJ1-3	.	TGTGCCAGCCAATTCGGGAGCGCTGGAAACACCATATATTTT	CASQFGSAGNTIYF
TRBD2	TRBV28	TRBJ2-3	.	TGTGCCAGCAGTCCACCTAGCGGGGGGCATGTAGATACGCAGTATTTT	CASSPPSGGHVDTQYF
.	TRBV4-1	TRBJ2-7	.	TGCGCCAGCAGCCCACAGGGTATATCCTACGAGCAGTACTTC	CASSPQGISYEQYF
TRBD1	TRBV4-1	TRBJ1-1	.	TGCGCCAGCAGCCAACCCGGGACAGGGGACCTTCGGGGGGCTTTCTTT	CASSQPGTGDLRGAFF
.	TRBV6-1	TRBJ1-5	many	TGTGCCAGATCACAGGGTCCAGGCCAGCCCCAGCATTTT	CARSQGPGQPQHF
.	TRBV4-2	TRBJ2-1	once	TGTGCCAGCAGCCAAGACGCCGGTGGCAATGAGCAGTTCTTC	CASSQDAGGNEQFF
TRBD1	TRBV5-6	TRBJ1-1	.	TGTGCCAGCGGAAGGACAGGGGGCTCGATCACTGAAGCTTTCTTT	CASGRTGGSITEAFF
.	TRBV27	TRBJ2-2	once	TGTGCCAGCAGCTTTATCTCGCGGAACACCGGGGAGCTGTTTTTT	CASSFISRNTGELFF
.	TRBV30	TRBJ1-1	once	TGTGCCTGGAGTGTAGCGGGGGGGCGCGTCACTGAAGCTTTCTTT	CAWSVAGGRVTEAFF
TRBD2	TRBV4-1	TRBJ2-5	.	TGCGCCAGCAGCCAAGCTCTAGCGGGGGGGCCAGAGACCCAGTACTTC	CASSQALAGGPETQYF
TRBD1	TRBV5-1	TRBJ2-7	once	TGCGCCAGCACATACTCCGGGACAGGGGCCTCCTACGAGCAGTACTTC	CASTYSGTGASYEQYF
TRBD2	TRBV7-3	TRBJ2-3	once	TGTGCCAGCAGCCGACAGGCGGGGGGTGATACGCAGTATTTT	CASSRQAGGDTQYF
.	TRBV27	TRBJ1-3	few	TGTGCCAGCAGTCCCCTCATAGGGGAAACCCCATCGAACACCATATATTTT	CASSPLIGETPSNTIYF
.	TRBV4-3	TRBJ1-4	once	TGCGCCAGCAGCCAAGGTGGCAGGCCGACTGAAAAACTGTTTTTT	CASSQGGRPTEKLFF
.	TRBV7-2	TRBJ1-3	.	TGTGCCAGCAGCTTAGTACCCGGGGCAGGGGAAGAATCTACCATATATTTT	CASSLVPGAGEESTIYF
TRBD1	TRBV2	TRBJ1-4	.	TGTGCCAGCAGTGATGACGGGACAGGGGGAACAACTAATGAAAAACTGTTTTTT	CASSDDGTGGTTNEKLFF
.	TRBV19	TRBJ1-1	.	TGTGCCAGTAGTATAGAACGGTTTCGGACTGAAGCTTTCTTT	CASSIERFRTEAFF
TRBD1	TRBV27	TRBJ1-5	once	TGTGCCAGCAGTTTCGGAGGGGGCCAGCCCCAGCATTTT	CASSFGGGQPQHF
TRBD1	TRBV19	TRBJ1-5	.	TGTGCCAGTAGTGGAACGGACAGGGGGGGCAATCAGCCCCAGCATTTT	CASSGTDRGGNQPQHF
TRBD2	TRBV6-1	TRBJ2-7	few	TGTGCCAGCAGTGCCCGACTAGCGGAGGGAACCTACGAGCAGTACTTC	CASSARLAEGTYEQYF
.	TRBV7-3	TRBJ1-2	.	TGTGCCAGCAGCTTAGGCGGAAACTATGGCTACACCTTC	CASSLGGNYGYTF
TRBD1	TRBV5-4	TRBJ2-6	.	TGTGCCAGCAGCGGGGTATACGACAGGGGCTCTGGGGCCAACGTCCTGACTTTC	CASSGVYDRGSGANVLTF
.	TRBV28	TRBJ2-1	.	TGTGCCAGCAGTCAACTTTTCGGGGTTGGGAATGAGCAGTTCTTC	CASSQLFGVGNEQFF
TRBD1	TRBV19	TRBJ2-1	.	TGTGCCAGTAGTATAGCCAGGGGGCAACGTGAGCAGTTCTTC	CASSIARGQREQFF
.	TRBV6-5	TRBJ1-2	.	TGTGCCAGCAGTTACTCCTCCGCGGGCTATGGCTACACCTTC	CASSYSSAGYGYTF
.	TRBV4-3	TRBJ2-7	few	TGCGCCAGCAGCCTGGGGGGATCCTACGAGCAGTACTTC	CASSLGGSYEQYF
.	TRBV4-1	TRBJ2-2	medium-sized	TGCGCCAGCAGCCAAGAGAGAGGGCCGAGCACCGGGGAGCTGTTTTTT	CASSQERGPSTGELFF
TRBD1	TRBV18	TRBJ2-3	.	TGTGCCAGCTCACCAGGATTTGGCAGGGGGCAAGGTACGCAGTATTTT	CASSPGFGRGQGTQYF
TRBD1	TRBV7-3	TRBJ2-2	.	TGTGCCAGCAAACCCAACCCCGGGACAGGGGACACCGGGGAGCTGTTTTTT	CASKPNPGTGDTGELFF
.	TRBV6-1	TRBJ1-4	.	TGTGCCAGCAGCCCTAGCCTTGCAACTAATGAAAAACTGTTTTTT	CASSPSLATNEKLFF
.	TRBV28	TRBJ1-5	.	TGTGCCAGCACCTACCTTGAGGACAGTAATCAGCCCCAGCATTTT	CASTYLEDSNQPQHF
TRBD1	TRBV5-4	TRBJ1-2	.	TGTGCCAGCAGCCGGGGACAGGGGGCTGTACTCTATGGCTACACCTTC	CASSRGQGAVLYGYTF
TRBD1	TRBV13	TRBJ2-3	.	TGTGCCAGCATTAGGACAGGGGGCGAAGATACGCAGTATTTT	CASIRTGGEDTQYF
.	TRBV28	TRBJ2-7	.	TGTGCCAGCAGTTTCTTCTCCTCCAGGGTCTACGAGCAGTACTTC	CASSFFSSRVYEQYF
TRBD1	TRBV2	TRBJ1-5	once	TGTGCCAGCAGTGGGGACAGGGCAAGCAATCAGCCCCAGCATTTT	CASSGDRASNQPQHF
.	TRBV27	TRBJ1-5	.	TGTGCCAGCAGTTTGAGGCGGGCAGATCAGCCCCAGCATTTT	CASSLRRADQPQHF
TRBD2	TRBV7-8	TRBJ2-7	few	TGTGCCAGCAGCTGGAGGGAGGGACCCTACGAGCAGTACTTC	CASSWREGPYEQYF
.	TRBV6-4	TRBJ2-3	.	TGTGCCAGCAGCCCATCGGCGGGGGCCCAAGATACGCAGTATTTT	CASSPSAGAQDTQYF
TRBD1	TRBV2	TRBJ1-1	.	TGTGCCAGCAGTGAATTCACCGTAGACAGGGATGAAGCTTTCTTT	CASSEFTVDRDEAFF
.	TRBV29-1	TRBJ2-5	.	TGCAGCGTTGAAGGAGTTATCCACGAAGAGACCCAGTACTTC	CSVEGVIHEETQYF
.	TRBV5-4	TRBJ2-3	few	TGTGCCAGCAGCGGCGGGGTAACTAGCACAGATACGCAGTATTTT	CASSGGVTSTDTQYF
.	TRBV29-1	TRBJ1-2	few	TGCAGCGCCAAGGGGGAAGCTGACTATGGCTACACCTTC	CSAKGEADYGYTF
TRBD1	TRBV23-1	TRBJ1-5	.	TGCGCCAGCAGTCATCTACGGGACAGGGGTGGCAATCAGCCCCAGCATTTT	CASSHLRDRGGNQPQHF
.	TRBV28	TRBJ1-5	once	TGTGCCAGCAGGGGGCAAGTTCAGCCCCAGCATTTT	CASRGQVQPQHF
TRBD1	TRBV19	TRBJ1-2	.	TGTGCCAGTAGTTGGACAGGAGATAATAAAAGCTACACCTTC	CASSWTGDNKSYTF
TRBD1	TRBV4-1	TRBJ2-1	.	TGCGCCAGCAGCCGCCTGACAGGGGGCCTAAACAATGAGCAGTTCTTC	CASSRLTGGLNNEQFF
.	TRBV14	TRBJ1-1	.	TGTGCCAGCAGCCAAGTCAGGGGATTATCTGAAGCTTTCTTT	CASSQVRGLSEAFF
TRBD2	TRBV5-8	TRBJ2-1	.	TGTGCCAGCAGCCTGGGACTAGCGGGAGTCTACAATGAGCAGTTCTTC	CASSLGLAGVYNEQFF
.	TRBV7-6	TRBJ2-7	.	TGTGCCAGCAGCTTTGCGGCCTCGGGCGAGCAGTACTTC	CASSFAASGEQYF
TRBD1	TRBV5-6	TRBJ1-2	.	TGTGCCAGCAGCGGCTACAGGGGTACCTATGGCTACACCTTC	CASSGYRGTYGYTF
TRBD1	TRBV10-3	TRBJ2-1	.	TGTGCCATCAGGCCGGGACAGGGGGATGAGCAGTTCTTC	CAIRPGQGDEQFF
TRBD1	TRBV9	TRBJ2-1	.	TGTGCCAGCAGCGTAGGGGTCCCGGGACAGGGCTACAATGAGCAGTTCTTC	CASSVGVPGQGYNEQFF
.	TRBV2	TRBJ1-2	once	TGTGCCAGCAAACCGGGGGGGGAGGATGGCTACACCTTC	CASKPGGEDGYTF
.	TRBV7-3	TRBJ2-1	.	TGTGCCAGCAGCCCCGCGGCGATCTACAATGAGCAGTTCTTC	CASSPAAIYNEQFF
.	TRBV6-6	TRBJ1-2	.	TGTGCCAGCAGTACGGGGGGCAGGGCGAACTATGGCTACACCTTC	CASSTGGRANYGYTF
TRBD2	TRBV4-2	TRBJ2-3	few	TGTGCCAGCAGCCAGAGCAATAGCGGGGGGGCAGATACGCAGTATTTT	CASSQSNSGGADTQYF
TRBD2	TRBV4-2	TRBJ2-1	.	TGTGCCAGCAGCCAAGATCTAGCGGGGGCCTACAATGAGCAGTTCTTC	CASSQDLAGAYNEQFF
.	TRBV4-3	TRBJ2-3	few	TGCGCCAGCAGCCAAGGTTCATTTTCCACAGATACGCAGTATTTT	CASSQGSFSTDTQYF
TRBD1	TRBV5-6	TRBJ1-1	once	TGTGCCAGCAGCTTTTTGACAGGGGGCTTGAACACTGAAGCTTTCTTT	CASSFLTGGLNTEAFF